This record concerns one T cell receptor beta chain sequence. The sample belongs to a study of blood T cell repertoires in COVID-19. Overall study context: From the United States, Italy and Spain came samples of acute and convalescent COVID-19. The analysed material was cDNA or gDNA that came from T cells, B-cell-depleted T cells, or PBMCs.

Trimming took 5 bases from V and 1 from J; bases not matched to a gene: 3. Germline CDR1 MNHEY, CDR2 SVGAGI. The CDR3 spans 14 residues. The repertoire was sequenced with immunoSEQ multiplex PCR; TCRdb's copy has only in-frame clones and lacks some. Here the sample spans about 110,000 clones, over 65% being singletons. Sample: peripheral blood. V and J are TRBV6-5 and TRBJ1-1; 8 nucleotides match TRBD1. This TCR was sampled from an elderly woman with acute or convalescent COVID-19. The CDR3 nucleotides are TGTGCCAGCAGTAACAGGGGGGCGAACACTGAAGCTTTCTTT. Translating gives CASSNRGANTEAFF.